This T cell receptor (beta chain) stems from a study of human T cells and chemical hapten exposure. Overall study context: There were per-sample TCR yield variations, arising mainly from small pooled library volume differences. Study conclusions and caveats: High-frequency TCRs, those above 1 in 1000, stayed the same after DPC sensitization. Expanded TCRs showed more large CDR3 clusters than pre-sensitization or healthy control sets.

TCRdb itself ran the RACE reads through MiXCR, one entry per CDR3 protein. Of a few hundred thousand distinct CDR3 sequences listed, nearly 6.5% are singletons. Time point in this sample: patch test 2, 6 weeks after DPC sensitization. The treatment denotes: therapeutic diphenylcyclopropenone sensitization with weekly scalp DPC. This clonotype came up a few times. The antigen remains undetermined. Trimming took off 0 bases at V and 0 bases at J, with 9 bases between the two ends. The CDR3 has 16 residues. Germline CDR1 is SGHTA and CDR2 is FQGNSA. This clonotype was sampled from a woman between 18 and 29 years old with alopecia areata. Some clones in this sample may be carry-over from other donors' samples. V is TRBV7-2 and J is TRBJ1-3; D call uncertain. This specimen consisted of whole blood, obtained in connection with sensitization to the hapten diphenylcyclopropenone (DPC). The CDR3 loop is CASSLALRSSGNTIYF. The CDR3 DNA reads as TGTGCCAGCAGCTTAGCGCTGAGATCCTCTGGAAACACCATATATTTT.